Listed below are T cell receptor beta chains from one sample, sequenced in a study of shared clonotypes between healthy human individuals. Here immunoSEQ multiplex PCR was the method, and the copy in TCRdb shows in-frame clones only, minus some. The table shows around 2,000,000 clones, with less than 95% occurring only once. Material: naive CD8+ T cells sorted from blood. The receptors were gathered from a man between 18 and 35 years old in good health. The CDR3 runs from the conserved cysteine through the conserved F or W. D genes are given only for firm matches. Only some rows state a clone size, as once, few, many or a class for expanded clones.

CDR3: CSVPIGTGTGYTGELFF
DNA: TGCAGCGTCCCCATCGGAACCGGGACAGGGTACACCGGGGAGCTGTTTTTT
D: TRBD1
size: -
J: TRBJ2-2
V: TRBV29-1

CDR3: CASSGSVGAQTPLHF
DNA: TGTGCCAGCAGCGGCTCTGTTGGGGCTCAGACACCCCTCCACTTT
D: -
size: -
J: TRBJ1-6
V: TRBV5-6

CDR3: CASSHPGWPYNEQFF
DNA: TGCGCCAGCAGTCACCCAGGGTGGCCCTACAATGAGCAGTTCTTC
D: -
size: few
J: TRBJ2-1
V: TRBV23-1

CDR3: CASSHTPGHSSEQYF
DNA: TGCGCCAGCAGCCACACTCCGGGACATTCATCCGAGCAGTACTTC
D: -
size: -
J: TRBJ2-7
V: TRBV4-1

CDR3: CASSFYNDAFEAFF
DNA: TGTGCCAGCAGTTTTTACAACGACGCGTTTGAAGCTTTCTTT
D: -
size: once
J: TRBJ1-1
V: TRBV27

CDR3: CAWRERGIYYGYTF
DNA: TGTGCCTGGAGGGAGCGGGGGATATACTATGGCTACACCTTC
D: -
size: once
J: TRBJ1-2
V: TRBV30

CDR3: CASSSITGGPYEQYF
DNA: TGTGCCAGCAGCTCGATAACGGGGGGGCCCTACGAGCAGTACTTC
D: TRBD2
size: -
J: TRBJ2-7
V: TRBV7-9

CDR3: CASSLVTGKGGNTIYF
DNA: TGTGCCAGCAGCTTAGTCACGGGGAAGGGTGGAAACACCATATATTTT
D: -
size: -
J: TRBJ1-3
V: TRBV7-9

CDR3: CASSLQGIANYGYTF
DNA: TGTGCCAGCAGCCTACAGGGGATCGCTAACTATGGCTACACCTTC
D: TRBD1
size: -
J: TRBJ1-2
V: TRBV27

CDR3: CASSETSGGYNEQFF
DNA: TGTGCCAGCAGCGAGACTAGCGGGGGATACAATGAGCAGTTCTTC
D: TRBD2
size: -
J: TRBJ2-1
V: TRBV7-9

CDR3: CASSSGVRGVYNEQFF
DNA: TGTGCCAGCAGTTCGGGGGTCAGAGGTGTTTACAATGAGCAGTTCTTC
D: -
size: -
J: TRBJ2-1
V: TRBV6-6

CDR3: CASSQQPGQGMNTEAFF
DNA: TGCGCCAGCAGCCAACAGCCGGGACAGGGAATGAACACTGAAGCTTTCTTT
D: TRBD1
size: -
J: TRBJ1-1
V: TRBV4-1

CDR3: CAWSDVISGGRNSPLHF
DNA: TGTGCCTGGAGTGATGTAATCTCGGGGGGCCGTAATTCACCCCTCCACTTT
D: -
size: -
J: TRBJ1-6
V: TRBV30

CDR3: CASSPSAGQGYGYTF
DNA: TGCGCCAGCAGCCCATCCGCGGGACAGGGCTATGGCTACACCTTC
D: TRBD1
size: -
J: TRBJ1-2
V: TRBV5-1

CDR3: CASSLGGRGGYTF
DNA: TGTGCCAGCAGTTTAGGGGGGAGGGGTGGCTACACCTTC
D: -
size: -
J: TRBJ1-2
V: TRBV27

CDR3: CASSQDPTSGVYNEQFF
DNA: TGCGCCAGCAGCCAAGACCCGACTAGCGGGGTGTACAATGAGCAGTTCTTC
D: TRBD2
size: -
J: TRBJ2-1
V: TRBV4-3

CDR3: CASSYYQGSGYTF
DNA: TGTGCCAGCAGTTACTACCAGGGAAGTGGCTACACCTTC
D: -
size: -
J: TRBJ1-2
V: TRBV6-5

CDR3: CAWSVGDRNEQFF
DNA: TGTGCCTGGAGTGTCGGGGACAGGAATGAGCAGTTCTTC
D: TRBD1
size: -
J: TRBJ2-1
V: TRBV30

CDR3: CASRAQGSWSGNTIYF
DNA: TGTGCCAGCAGGGCCCAAGGGTCTTGGTCTGGAAACACCATATATTTT
D: -
size: -
J: TRBJ1-3
V: TRBV28

CDR3: CASSSLAGGTDTQYF
DNA: TGTGCCAGCAGTTCCTTAGCGGGGGGCACAGATACGCAGTATTTT
D: TRBD2
size: -
J: TRBJ2-3
V: TRBV27

CDR3: CASSLSVGEGNQPQHF
DNA: TGTGCCAGCAGCTTGAGCGTAGGGGAGGGCAATCAGCCCCAGCATTTT
D: -
size: -
J: TRBJ1-5
V: TRBV5-5

CDR3: CASSRSESNEQFF
DNA: TGTGCCAGTAGCCGATCCGAGTCAAATGAGCAGTTCTTC
D: -
size: -
J: TRBJ2-1
V: TRBV19

CDR3: CASSLGTSYGVETQYF
DNA: TGTGCCAGCAGCTTGGGGACCTCCTATGGGGTAGAGACCCAGTACTTC
D: -
size: -
J: TRBJ2-5
V: TRBV7-8

CDR3: CASSLVTGSSTDTQYF
DNA: TGTGCCAGCAGCTTAGTAACAGGATCAAGCACAGATACGCAGTATTTT
D: -
size: -
J: TRBJ2-3
V: TRBV7-9

CDR3: CASSPRTDTQYF
DNA: TGTGCCAGCAGTCCCCGTACGGATACGCAGTATTTT
D: -
size: -
J: TRBJ2-3
V: TRBV27

CDR3: CASSYISGAQETQYF
DNA: TGTGCCAGCAGTTACATTTCAGGAGCCCAAGAGACCCAGTACTTC
D: -
size: -
J: TRBJ2-5
V: TRBV6-6

CDR3: CACLDRVGYEQYF
DNA: TGTGCCTGCTTGGACAGGGTGGGCTACGAGCAGTACTTC
D: TRBD1
size: -
J: TRBJ2-7
V: TRBV30

CDR3: CASSLQGDSPLHF
DNA: TGTGCCAGCAGTTTACAAGGGGATTCACCCCTCCACTTT
D: -
size: -
J: TRBJ1-6
V: TRBV28

CDR3: CASSQVGGNQPQHF
DNA: TGTGCCAGCAGCCAAGTGGGAGGCAATCAGCCCCAGCATTTT
D: -
size: -
J: TRBJ1-5
V: TRBV4-2

CDR3: CATRQSYEQYF
DNA: TGTGCCACTCGACAGTCCTACGAGCAGTACTTC
D: -
size: once
J: TRBJ2-7
V: TRBV28

CDR3: CAISDGQRGGRETQYF
DNA: TGTGCCATCAGTGATGGGCAGCGGGGGGGCCGGGAGACCCAGTACTTC
D: TRBD2
size: -
J: TRBJ2-5
V: TRBV10-3

CDR3: CAWSVNREWTPANESNSPLHF
DNA: TGTGCCTGGAGTGTAAATAGGGAATGGACCCCTGCTAATGAGTCTAATTCACCCCTCCACTTT
D: -
size: -
J: TRBJ1-6
V: TRBV30

CDR3: CASSQDLTETQYF
DNA: TGCGCCAGCAGCCAAGATTTGACAGAAACCCAGTACTTC
D: -
size: -
J: TRBJ2-5
V: TRBV4-3

CDR3: CASSAGTGSYEQYF
DNA: TGTGCCAGTAGTGCCGGGACAGGGTCCTACGAGCAGTACTTC
D: TRBD1
size: -
J: TRBJ2-7
V: TRBV19

CDR3: CASSLASGGYNEQFF
DNA: TGCGCCAGCAGCTTGGCTAGCGGGGGATACAATGAGCAGTTCTTC
D: TRBD2
size: -
J: TRBJ2-1
V: TRBV5-1

CDR3: CASSSQVSYEQYF
DNA: TGTGCCAGCAGTTCTCAGGTATCATACGAGCAGTACTTC
D: -
size: -
J: TRBJ2-7
V: TRBV27

CDR3: CATSSPLAGDYNEQFF
DNA: TGTGCCACCAGCAGCCCACTAGCGGGGGACTACAATGAGCAGTTCTTC
D: TRBD2
size: -
J: TRBJ2-1
V: TRBV15

CDR3: CASLNEGGTEAFF
DNA: TGTGCCAGCCTTAATGAGGGGGGGACTGAAGCTTTCTTT
D: -
size: few
J: TRBJ1-1
V: TRBV28

CDR3: CASSRQGVHNEQFF
DNA: TGTGCCAGCTCAAGACAGGGGGTACACAATGAGCAGTTCTTC
D: TRBD1
size: -
J: TRBJ2-1
V: TRBV18

CDR3: CASSQETPDTQYF
DNA: TGCGCCAGCAGCCAAGAAACTCCAGATACGCAGTATTTT
D: -
size: -
J: TRBJ2-3
V: TRBV4-1

CDR3: CASSAGGVGADTQYF
DNA: TGTGCCAGCAGTGCTGGTGGGGTTGGGGCAGATACGCAGTATTTT
D: -
size: once
J: TRBJ2-3
V: TRBV2

CDR3: CASIDRGNNEQFF
DNA: TGTGCCAGTATCGACAGGGGGAACAATGAGCAGTTCTTC
D: TRBD1
size: -
J: TRBJ2-1
V: TRBV19

CDR3: CATRDGSSYNEQFF
DNA: TGTGCCACCAGGGACGGAAGCTCCTACAATGAGCAGTTCTTC
D: -
size: -
J: TRBJ2-1
V: TRBV10-3

CDR3: CASSLADGRQGSEAFF
DNA: TGTGCCAGCAGCTTAGCGGATGGAAGGCAGGGCTCTGAAGCTTTCTTT
D: -
size: -
J: TRBJ1-1
V: TRBV7-9

CDR3: CASSERANGGDTQYF
DNA: TGTGCCAGCAGTGAACGGGCGAACGGGGGAGATACGCAGTATTTT
D: -
size: -
J: TRBJ2-3
V: TRBV2

CDR3: CASKLGTPTGELFF
DNA: TGTGCCAGCAAATTAGGGACACCAACCGGGGAGCTGTTTTTT
D: -
size: -
J: TRBJ2-2
V: TRBV2

CDR3: CAIAAESSYNSPLHF
DNA: TGTGCCATAGCTGCGGAGAGCTCCTATAATTCACCCCTCCACTTT
D: -
size: -
J: TRBJ1-6
V: TRBV19

CDR3: CSVEFRGLGIYEQYF
DNA: TGCAGCGTTGAATTTAGAGGGTTGGGAATATACGAGCAGTACTTC
D: -
size: -
J: TRBJ2-7
V: TRBV29-1

CDR3: CASSLVGNSYEQYF
DNA: TGTGCCAGCAGTTTAGTCGGAAACTCCTACGAGCAGTACTTC
D: -
size: -
J: TRBJ2-7
V: TRBV28

CDR3: CASVSRREEYYEQYF
DNA: TGTGCCAGCGTCTCTAGGAGGGAAGAATACTACGAGCAGTACTTC
D: -
size: -
J: TRBJ2-7
V: TRBV28

CDR3: CASSTGTGGNQPQHF
DNA: TGTGCCAGTAGTACCGGGACAGGGGGCAATCAGCCCCAGCATTTT
D: TRBD1
size: -
J: TRBJ1-5
V: TRBV19

CDR3: CASSEGSSGGYGYTF
DNA: TGTGCCAGCAGTGAAGGTTCCAGTGGTGGCTATGGCTACACCTTC
D: -
size: -
J: TRBJ1-2
V: TRBV6-1

CDR3: CASSNWGAKTGEQYF
DNA: TGTGCCAGCAGCAACTGGGGCGCTAAAACTGGGGAGCAGTACTTC
D: -
size: once
J: TRBJ2-7
V: TRBV7-9

CDR3: CASSLSNAGELFF
DNA: TGTGCCAGCAGTTTATCGAACGCCGGGGAGCTGTTTTTT
D: -
size: few
J: TRBJ2-2
V: TRBV27

CDR3: CASSPTGGYGYTF
DNA: TGTGCCAGCAGCCCCACAGGGGGCTATGGCTACACCTTC
D: TRBD1
size: -
J: TRBJ1-2
V: TRBV27

CDR3: CASSWTVSNTEAFF
DNA: TGTGCCAGCAGTTGGACGGTCTCTAACACTGAAGCTTTCTTT
D: -
size: -
J: TRBJ1-1
V: TRBV28

CDR3: CASGLWAEAFF
DNA: TGTGCTAGTGGTTTATGGGCTGAAGCTTTCTTT
D: -
size: -
J: TRBJ1-1
V: TRBV12-5